A selection of T cell receptor beta chains follows, all from one sample in a study of T cell changes during pregnancy in multiple sclerosis. Some clones are missing from TCRdb's copy, which holds only in-frame ones; the method was immunoSEQ multiplex PCR. The data show tens of thousands of clones, about 91% seen once. The sequenced sample was peripheral blood, obtained after pregnancy. Receptor source: a female donor with multiple sclerosis, enrolled in a pregnancy study. Both conserved end residues are part of each CDR3. D genes are given only for firm matches. Not all rows give a size; the values are once, few, many and, for expanded clones, a class.

clone size: -; V gene: TRBV6-5; D gene: -; J gene: TRBJ1-1; CDR3 protein: CASSYSFWNTEAFF; CDR3 DNA: TGTGCCAGCAGTTATTCGTTTTGGAACACTGAAGCTTTCTTT
clone size: -; V gene: TRBV2; D gene: -; J gene: TRBJ1-1; CDR3 protein: CASSEDPRGLNTEAFF; CDR3 DNA: TGTGCCAGCAGCGAAGATCCGAGGGGGTTGAACACTGAAGCTTTCTTT
clone size: -; V gene: TRBV5-4; D gene: -; J gene: TRBJ1-5; CDR3 protein: CASSLDMRGPQHF; CDR3 DNA: TGTGCCAGCAGCTTGGACATGAGAGGACCCCAGCATTTT
clone size: -; V gene: TRBV19; D gene: -; J gene: TRBJ2-7; CDR3 protein: CASSTLQGYEQYF; CDR3 DNA: TGTGCCAGTAGTACGTTACAGGGCTACGAGCAGTACTTC
clone size: -; V gene: TRBV5-6; D gene: TRBD1; J gene: TRBJ2-5; CDR3 protein: CASSNPRTGGEETQYF; CDR3 DNA: TGTGCCAGCAGCAACCCAAGGACAGGGGGCGAAGAGACCCAGTACTTC
clone size: -; V gene: TRBV6-5; D gene: TRBD1; J gene: TRBJ2-5; CDR3 protein: CASSPYRGQETQYF; CDR3 DNA: TGTGCCAGCAGCCCATACAGGGGACAAGAGACCCAGTACTTC
clone size: -; V gene: TRBV6-4; D gene: TRBD1; J gene: TRBJ1-1; CDR3 protein: CASSDLDRGHTEAFF; CDR3 DNA: TGTGCCAGCAGTGACCTGGACAGGGGGCACACTGAAGCTTTCTTT
clone size: -; V gene: TRBV30; D gene: -; J gene: TRBJ2-7; CDR3 protein: CAWSDFSYEQYF; CDR3 DNA: TGTGCCTGGAGTGACTTCTCCTACGAGCAGTACTTC
clone size: -; V gene: TRBV27; D gene: TRBD2; J gene: TRBJ2-1; CDR3 protein: CASSLWQAGVGEQFF; CDR3 DNA: TGTGCCAGCAGTTTGTGGCAAGCGGGAGTCGGTGAGCAGTTCTTC
clone size: few; V gene: TRBV5-1; D gene: TRBD2; J gene: TRBJ2-7; CDR3 protein: CASSPDGPTSWQRYEQYF; CDR3 DNA: TGCGCCAGCAGCCCGGATGGCCCGACTAGCTGGCAGAGATACGAGCAGTACTTC
clone size: once; V gene: TRBV9; D gene: -; J gene: TRBJ2-5; CDR3 protein: CASSVAWGSQETQYF; CDR3 DNA: TGTGCCAGCAGCGTAGCTTGGGGCAGCCAAGAGACCCAGTACTTC
clone size: -; V gene: TRBV5-1; D gene: -; J gene: TRBJ2-5; CDR3 protein: CASTNPGQETQYF; CDR3 DNA: TGCGCCAGCACGAACCCGGGACAAGAGACCCAGTACTTC
clone size: -; V gene: TRBV2; D gene: TRBD1; J gene: TRBJ1-4; CDR3 protein: CASSEAGQGAGEKLFF; CDR3 DNA: TGTGCCAGCAGTGAAGCTGGACAGGGGGCCGGGGAAAAACTGTTTTTT
clone size: -; V gene: TRBV15; D gene: -; J gene: TRBJ2-7; CDR3 protein: CATSRGTGAYEQYF; CDR3 DNA: TGTGCCACCAGCAGGGGGACGGGGGCCTACGAGCAGTACTTC
clone size: -; V gene: TRBV1; D gene: -; J gene: TRBJ2-2; CDR3 protein: CTSSQDWQPGINTGELFF; CDR3 DNA: TGCACCAGCAGCCAAGATTGGCAGCCAGGGATAAACACCGGGGAGCTGTTTTTT
clone size: -; V gene: TRBV28; D gene: TRBD1; J gene: TRBJ2-1; CDR3 protein: CASSAAGTEYNEQFF; CDR3 DNA: TGTGCCAGCAGCGCCGCCGGGACAGAATACAATGAGCAGTTCTTC
clone size: -; V gene: TRBV6-6; D gene: TRBD1; J gene: TRBJ1-1; CDR3 protein: CASSYLRQGHTEAFF; CDR3 DNA: TGTGCCAGCAGTTACCTAAGACAGGGGCACACTGAAGCTTTCTTT
clone size: -; V gene: TRBV19; D gene: -; J gene: TRBJ1-1; CDR3 protein: CASSRPGHSGTEAFF; CDR3 DNA: TGTGCCAGTAGTAGGCCGGGACACAGCGGCACTGAAGCTTTCTTT
clone size: -; V gene: TRBV21-1; D gene: -; J gene: TRBJ1-2; CDR3 protein: CAGQNRARGYGYTF; CDR3 DNA: TGTGCCGGACAAAACAGGGCCAGGGGCTATGGCTACACCTTC
clone size: -; V gene: TRBV5-6; D gene: -; J gene: TRBJ1-2; CDR3 protein: CASGPGLVLYGYTF; CDR3 DNA: TGTGCCAGCGGCCCAGGGTTAGTTCTTTATGGCTACACCTTC
clone size: -; V gene: TRBV5-1; D gene: TRBD1; J gene: TRBJ1-2; CDR3 protein: CASSFSGGYGYTF; CDR3 DNA: TGCGCCAGCAGCTTTTCAGGGGGCTATGGCTACACCTTC
clone size: -; V gene: TRBV6-6; D gene: -; J gene: TRBJ2-2; CDR3 protein: CASSFIGELFF; CDR3 DNA: TGTGCCAGCAGTTTCATCGGGGAGCTGTTTTTT
clone size: -; V gene: TRBV13; D gene: -; J gene: TRBJ2-7; CDR3 protein: CASSMGPLYEQYF; CDR3 DNA: TGTGCCAGCAGCATGGGGCCTCTCTACGAGCAGTACTTC
clone size: -; V gene: TRBV29-1; D gene: -; J gene: TRBJ1-3; CDR3 protein: CSVRSGAGNTIYF; CDR3 DNA: TGCAGCGTCCGCTCGGGGGCTGGAAACACCATATATTTT
clone size: -; V gene: TRBV2; D gene: -; J gene: TRBJ2-2; CDR3 protein: CASSETGANTGELFF; CDR3 DNA: TGTGCCAGCAGCGAGACAGGAGCTAACACCGGGGAGCTGTTTTTT